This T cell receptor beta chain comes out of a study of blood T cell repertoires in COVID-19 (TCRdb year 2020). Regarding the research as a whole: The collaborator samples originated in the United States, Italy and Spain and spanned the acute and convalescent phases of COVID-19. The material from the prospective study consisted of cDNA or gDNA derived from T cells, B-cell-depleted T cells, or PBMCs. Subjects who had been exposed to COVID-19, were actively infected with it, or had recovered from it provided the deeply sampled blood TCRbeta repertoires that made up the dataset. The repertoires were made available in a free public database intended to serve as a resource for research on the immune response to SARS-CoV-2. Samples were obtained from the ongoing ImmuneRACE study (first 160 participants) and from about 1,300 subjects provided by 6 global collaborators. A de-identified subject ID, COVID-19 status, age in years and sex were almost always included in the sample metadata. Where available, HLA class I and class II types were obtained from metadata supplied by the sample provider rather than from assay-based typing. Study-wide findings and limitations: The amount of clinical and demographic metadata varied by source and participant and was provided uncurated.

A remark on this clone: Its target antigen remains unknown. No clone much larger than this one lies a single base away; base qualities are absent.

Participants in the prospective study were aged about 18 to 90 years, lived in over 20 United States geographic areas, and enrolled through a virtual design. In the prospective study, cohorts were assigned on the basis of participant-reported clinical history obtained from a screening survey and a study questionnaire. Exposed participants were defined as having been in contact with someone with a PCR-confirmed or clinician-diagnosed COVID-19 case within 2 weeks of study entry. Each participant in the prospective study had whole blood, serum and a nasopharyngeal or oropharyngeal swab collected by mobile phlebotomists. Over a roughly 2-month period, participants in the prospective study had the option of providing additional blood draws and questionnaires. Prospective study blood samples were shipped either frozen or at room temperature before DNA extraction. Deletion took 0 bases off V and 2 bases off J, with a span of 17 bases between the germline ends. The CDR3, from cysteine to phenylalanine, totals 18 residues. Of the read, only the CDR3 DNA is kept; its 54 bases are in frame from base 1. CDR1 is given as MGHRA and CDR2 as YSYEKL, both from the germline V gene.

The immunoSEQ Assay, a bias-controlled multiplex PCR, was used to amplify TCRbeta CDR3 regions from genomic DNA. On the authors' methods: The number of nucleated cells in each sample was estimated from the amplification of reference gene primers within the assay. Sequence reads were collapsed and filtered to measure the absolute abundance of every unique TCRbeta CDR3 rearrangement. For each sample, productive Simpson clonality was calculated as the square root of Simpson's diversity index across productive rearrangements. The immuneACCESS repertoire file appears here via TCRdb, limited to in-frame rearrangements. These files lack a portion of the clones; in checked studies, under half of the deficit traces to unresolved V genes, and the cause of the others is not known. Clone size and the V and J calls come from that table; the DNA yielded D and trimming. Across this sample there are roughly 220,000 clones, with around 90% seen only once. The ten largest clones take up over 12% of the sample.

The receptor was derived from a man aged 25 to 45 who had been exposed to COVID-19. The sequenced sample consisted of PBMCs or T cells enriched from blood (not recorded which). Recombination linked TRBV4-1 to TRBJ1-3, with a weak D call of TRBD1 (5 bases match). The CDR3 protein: CASSQDPTTQGPGNTIYF. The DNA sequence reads TGCGCCAGCAGCCAAGACCCAACAACGCAGGGCCCTGGAAACACCATATATTTT.